This T cell receptor beta chain was identified during a study of vaccination effects on CD4 cells after COVID-19. Germline-derived CDR1 and CDR2 are KGHSH and LQKENI. V dropped 3 bases and J dropped 4; count of bases not matched to a gene: 8. The CDR3 loop spans 16 amino acids. Only in-frame clones appear in the TCRdb table, and some are missing; sequencing was by immunoSEQ multiplex PCR. The sample carries 55,000 or so clones, roughly 70% recorded once. Study findings and constraints: Sampling in the study covered few convalescent patients and included no early post-infection timepoints.

Remarks on this clone: Its specificity is unknown.

Expansion with viral peptide pools was applied to antigen-specific CD4+ T cells by the ViraFEST assay prior to sequencing. A 10-day culture period preceded the isolation of CD4+ T cells. Previously uninfected by SARS-CoV-2, the vaccine recipients also showed negative nucleocapsid antibodies. The TCR originated in a human donor who received a COVID-19 vaccine. The chain recombines TRBV18 with TRBJ1-5; TRBD1 agrees at 8 bases. This sample comprised CD4+ T cells from PBMCs cultured with SARS-CoV-2 spike peptides, obtained before COVID-19 vaccination. CDR3 protein: CASSPNGQGLNQPQHF. The CDR3 nucleotides read TGTGCCAGCTCACCGAATGGACAGGGCCTAAATCAGCCCCAGCATTTT.